These 23 T cell receptor beta chains originate from one sample sequenced in a study of control samples from healthy donors and cancer patients. TCRdb's copy holds only in-frame clones and misses some; the assay was immunoSEQ multiplex PCR. The sample gives 35,000 to 50,000 clones, about 94% of which show up once; 20% to 30% is in the top ten. The sample taken for sequencing was blood. The receptors stem from a man aged 55 to 70 in good health.

This sequence joins TRBV2 and TRBJ1-4, with D perhaps matching TRBD1 (5 bases). The CDR3 is 15 residues long. The V end lost 5 bases, the J end lost 8 bases, and 18 bases lay between the germline ends. Germline values: CDR1 SNHLY, CDR2 FYNNEI. The CDR3 bases are TGTGCCAGCAGTCTTTACGGGACGGTCTTCGAAAAACTGTTTTTT. This sequence encodes CASSLYGTVFEKLFF.

V and J are TRBV5-1 and TRBJ2-3; D is ambiguous. The germline V gene encodes CDR1 SGHRS and CDR2 YFSETQ. The CDR3 consists of 13 residues. Trimming pared 4 bases from V and 4 bases from J, leaving 10 bases between. CDR3 loop: CASSPRHADTQYF. The DNA for the CDR3 is TGCGCCAGCAGCCCTCGTCACGCAGATACGCAGTATTTT.

The sample holds one count of this clone. The chain combines TRBV11-2 with TRBJ2-3, with 7 bases aligning to TRBD1. Germline assignment: CDR1 SGHAT and CDR2 FQNNGV. There are 15 residues in the CDR3. V lost 4 bases, J lost 1 base, and 5 bases stayed unmatched. The CDR3 loop is CASSSRGRGTDTQYF. The CDR3 nucleotides are TGTGCCAGCAGCTCTAGGGGGCGCGGCACAGATACGCAGTATTTT.

The rearrangement links TRBV4-1 to TRBJ1-1; D remains unclear. The CDR3 has 14 amino acids. Germline CDR1 and CDR2: MGHRA and YSYEKL. Trimming removed 0 bases from V and 11 bases from J, with 16 bases in between. CDR3 in amino acids: CASSQESSTGMAFF. The DNA of the CDR3 is TGCGCCAGCAGCCAAGAATCCTCGACCGGGATGGCTTTCTTT.

The chain recombines TRBV7-8 with TRBJ1-2; the match to TRBD1 covers 8 bases. V dropped 0 bases and J dropped 4; count of bases not matched to a gene: 4. Germline V lookup: CDR1 SGHVS, CDR2 FQNEAQ. This CDR3 contains 15 residues. This CDR3 is CASSLATGASYGYTF. CDR3 bases: TGTGCCAGCAGCTTAGCGACAGGGGCCTCCTATGGCTACACCTTC.

This sequence joins TRBV5-1 and TRBJ1-3, with 7 bases aligning to TRBD1. This CDR3 spans 18 amino acids. From germline, CDR1 is SGHRS and CDR2 YFSETQ. After removal of 4 bases from V and 1 base from J, the junction contained 14 bases not matched to a gene. CDR3 sequence: CASSLFSGTELSGNTIYF. The CDR3 DNA reads as TGCGCCAGCAGCCTTTTCTCCGGGACAGAGCTTTCTGGAAACACCATATATTTT.

This rearrangement joins TRBV27 to TRBJ2-7; D unclear. V was trimmed by 3 bases and J by 0 bases, leaving 9 bases between them. The CDR3 is 14 residues long. Germline V lookup: CDR1 MNHEY, CDR2 SMNVEV (reference sequence). CDR3 sequence reads: CASSLDGNSYEQYF. In DNA, the CDR3 is TGTGCCAGCAGTTTGGACGGAAACTCCTACGAGCAGTACTTC.

In this sample, this clone turned up once. The chain couples TRBV2 to TRBJ1-3; unclear D gene. The ends were cut back, 2 bases at V and 1 base at J, with 12 bases in the middle. Germline V lookup: CDR1 SNHLY, CDR2 FYNNEI. There are 16 residues in the CDR3. The DNA of the CDR3 is TGTGCCAGCAGTGAATTTCCTTCCGTTTCTGGAAACACCATATATTTT. Its translation: CASSEFPSVSGNTIYF.

This chain links TRBV11-3 with TRBJ2-3; D gene uncertain. Germline-derived CDR1 and CDR2 are SGHNT and YENEEA. CDR3 length: 15 residues. V was shortened by 2 bases and J by 2 bases, with 11 bases between the two germline ends. CDR3 region: CASSLMSDSTDTQYF. CDR3 nucleotides: TGTGCCAGCAGCTTAATGTCAGACTCCACAGATACGCAGTATTTT.

The chain has TRBV18 and TRBJ2-7; TRBD2 might be the D (6 bases). CDR1 KGHSH and CDR2 LQKENI come from the germline V gene. V was trimmed by 6 bases and J by 2 bases, leaving 23 bases between them. CDR3 length equals 17 residues. The CDR3 spells CASSRRGSGRAAYEQYF. The CDR3 bases are TGTGCCAGCTCCCGTCGGGGGTCTGGCAGGGCTGCCTACGAGCAGTACTTC.

The J gene is TRBJ1-5, the V gene TRBV28; possible D gene TRBD1, 5 bases. This CDR3 is built from 15 residues. Looked up from germline, CDR1 is MDHEN and CDR2 is SYDVKM. V was clipped by 8 bases and J by 0 bases, with 14 bases between them. For the CDR3, the DNA is TGTGCCAGCCGACGCTGGGACGGTAGCAATCAGCCCCAGCATTTT. Protein: CASRRWDGSNQPQHF.

The V and J genes are TRBV5-1 and TRBJ2-7, with 8 bases lining up with TRBD2. Trimming at V came to 0 bases and at J to 2 bases, leaving 7 bases not matched to a gene. Germline CDR1 reads SGHRS; CDR2 reads YFSETQ. The CDR3 length is 16 residues. Here the CDR3 reads CASSLDSGGLTYEQYF. As DNA, the CDR3 is TGCGCCAGCAGCTTGGACAGCGGGGGCTTGACCTACGAGCAGTACTTC.

This clone has just a few counts. This chain joins TRBV29-1 and TRBJ2-7, with TRBD2 identical over 9 bases. The junction had 10 bases not matched to a gene; V was cut back by 1 base and J by 6 bases. This CDR3 contains 15 residues. The germline gives CDR1 SQVTM, CDR2 ANQGSEA. This CDR3 reads CSVEGPSGVVSEQYF. The CDR3 DNA sequence: TGCAGCGTTGAAGGCCCTAGCGGGGTTGTTAGCGAGCAGTACTTC.

The chain couples TRBV29-1 to TRBJ1-6; D might be TRBD1 (6 bases). The CDR3 is 15 residues long. CDR1 is SQVTM, CDR2 ANQGSEA, per germline. V was clipped by 6 bases and J by 0 bases, with 12 bases between them. The CDR3 reads CSVRTGSSYNSPLHF. The CDR3 DNA sequence: TGCAGCGTCAGAACAGGGAGCTCCTATAATTCACCCCTCCACTTT.

As to this clone: An end of the junction does not agree with germline; a read error may underlie this. The rearrangement uses TRBV7-7 and TRBJ2-3; D is unclear. The CDR3 has 15 residues. Looked up from germline, CDR1 is SSHAT and CDR2 is FNYEAQ (reference sequence). This CDR3 is CASSLDDQLNGAQYF. The CDR3 nucleotides are TGTGCTAGCAGCTTAGACGACCAACTTAACGGAGCGCAGTATTTT. The full variable domain, in which reference TRBV7-7 and TRBJ2-3 provide the parts outside the CDR3, is GAGVSQSPRYKVTKRGQDVTLRCDPISSHATLYWYQQALGQGPEFLTYFNYEAQPDKSGLPSDRFSAERPEGSISTLTIQRTEQRDSAMYRCASSLDDQLNGAQYFGPGTRLTVL.

In this sample, this clone turned up once. The chain carries TRBV5-1 and TRBJ2-3; TRBD2 is a possible D gene (5 bases). The CDR3 is 15 amino acids. V was cut by 0 bases and J by 4 bases, with 12 bases left in between. CDR1 SGHRS and CDR2 YFSETQ come from the germline V gene. The CDR3 region is CASSLGGAGADTQYF. As DNA, the CDR3 is TGCGCCAGCAGCTTGGGGGGAGCCGGGGCAGATACGCAGTATTTT.

The rearrangement joins TRBV7-9 to TRBJ2-1; 11 bases are shared with TRBD2. This CDR3 is 17 amino acids long. Per the germline V gene, CDR1 is SEHNR and CDR2 is FQNEAQ (reference sequence). The ends lost 5 bases at V and 4 bases at J; junction bases unmatched: 10. CDR3 amino acids: CASSPTLTSGIYNEQFF. CDR3 in DNA: TGTGCCAGCAGCCCGACCCTGACTAGCGGGATATACAATGAGCAGTTCTTC.

V and J are TRBV5-5 and TRBJ1-5; tentative D call: TRBD1 (6 bases). Germline loops: CDR1 SGHKS, CDR2 YYEKEE (reference sequence). V lost 4 bases and J 6 bases, leaving 20 bases between the germline ends. The CDR3 loop spans 16 amino acids. CDR3 sequence reads: CASSQQAQGRIQPQHF. The CDR3 DNA follows: TGTGCCAGCAGCCAACAGGCCCAGGGGCGTATTCAGCCCCAGCATTTT.

The rearrangement uses TRBV2 and TRBJ1-4; TRBD1 might be the D (5 bases). V was clipped by 6 bases and J by 4 bases, with 12 bases between them. The CDR3 is 14 residues long. Germline CDR1 and CDR2: SNHLY and FYNNEI. This CDR3 reads CASRSPGVNEKLFF. The CDR3 DNA is TGTGCCAGCAGATCCCCGGGGGTTAATGAAAAACTGTTTTTT.

The gene calls are TRBV6-5 and TRBJ2-4; 7 positions agree with TRBD1. CDR3 size: 13 residues. CDR1 is MNHEY, CDR2 SVGAGI, per germline. Trimming took 9 bases from V and 1 from J; bases not matched to a gene: 3. CDR3 DNA: TGTGCCAGTGACAGGGACGCCAAAAACATTCAGTACTTC. This codes for CASDRDAKNIQYF.

This chain joins TRBV7-9 and TRBJ1-1; 8 positions match TRBD1. The J segment lost 1 base and the V segment lost 3 bases, leaving 4 bases of the junction unmatched. This CDR3 contains 15 residues. Per germline, CDR1 SEHNR and CDR2 FQNEAQ (reference sequence). CDR3 region: CASSFPGGGNTEAFF. The CDR3 nucleotides are TGTGCCAGCAGCTTCCCAGGGGGCGGGAACACTGAAGCTTTCTTT.

This sequence joins TRBV20-1 and TRBJ2-1; D not resolved. The CDR3 is 12 amino acids. The ends were cut back, 3 bases at V and 5 bases at J, with 8 bases in the middle. Germline values: CDR1 DFQATT, CDR2 SNEGSKA (reference sequence). The CDR3 DNA reads TGCAGTGCTAGTCGGCTTGACAATGAGCAGTTCTTC. Its protein product is CSASRLDNEQFF.

V usage is TRBV4-1 and J usage is TRBJ2-1; no definite D call. V lost 6 bases to trimming and J lost 8 bases, with 17 bases between them. This CDR3 has 14 amino acids. Germline V gives CDR1 MGHRA, CDR2 YSYEKL. The chain's CDR3 is CASRLWGSRDEQFF. CDR3 nucleotide sequence: TGCGCCAGCAGGCTTTGGGGTAGTAGGGATGAGCAGTTCTTC.